This paragraph covers one T cell receptor beta chain sequence. This clone was seen only once. Its antigen specificity is not known. Base qualities were left out, and no much larger clone turns up one base away. Trimming removed 4 bases from V and 6 bases from J, leaving 11 bases between the germline ends. Reading the germline V gene gives CDR1 SGHDT and CDR2 YYEEEE. The CDR3 numbers 12 residues from cysteine through phenylalanine. The only DNA kept is the CDR3, 36 bases in frame from the first base. Preparation of the library involved the immunoSEQ multiplex PCR assay. TCRdb carries this immuneACCESS record with in-frame sequences only. Its versions omit some clonotypes, under half of them owing to an unresolved V gene in the studies checked, with the rest unexplained. Within this sample are over 60,000 clones, with 93% of them counted one time only. The ten largest clones capture approximately 0.27% of the sample.

These data originate in a study of technical replicates of blood from several donors (dated by TCRdb to 2016 to 2017). This sequence originates from a human donor in good health. This sequence uses TRBV5-6 and TRBJ2-7; perhaps TRBD1 is the D gene, with 6 bases matching. The material sequenced was T cells isolated from PBMCs. The DNA sequence follows: TGTGCCAGCAGCGGACAGCGCCGCGAGCAGTACTTC. It codes for CASSGQRREQYF.